This is a list of T cell receptor beta chains from one sample in a study of cytomegalovirus exposure and HLA in healthy donors. Sequencing was performed with immunoSEQ multiplex PCR; in TCRdb, only in-frame clones are kept and a portion is missing. This repertoire shows 100,000 or so clones, approximately 72% found once; its top ten account for 10%. Sequences were obtained from PBMCs. Receptors originate from a man in his thirties or forties in good health and CMV-seropositive. Both conserved end residues are part of each CDR3. A D gene is named only where the DNA matches it firmly.

d_call | j_call | v_call | cdr3_nt | cdr3_aa
NA | TRBJ2-5 | TRBV5-1 | TGCGCCAGCAGCTTGGCCGTACAAGAGACCCAGTACTTC | CASSLAVQETQYF
NA | TRBJ2-5 | TRBV9 | TGTGCCAGCAGCGTAGCTCCGGGCCAGGGACAAGAGACCCAGTACTTC | CASSVAPGQGQETQYF
TRBD1 | TRBJ2-1 | TRBV9 | TGTGCCAGCAGCGTAGCTCCAACAGGGGTCAATGAGCAGTTCTTC | CASSVAPTGVNEQFF
NA | TRBJ2-7 | TRBV10-3 | TGTGCCATCGGCGGCGGATACGAGCAGTACTTC | CAIGGGYEQYF
TRBD1 | TRBJ1-6 | TRBV6-1 | TGTGCCAGCAGTGAACAAACAGGGGTAGGGTATTCACCCCTCCACTTT | CASSEQTGVGYSPLHF
NA | TRBJ2-6 | TRBV29-1 | TGCAGCGTGCCCTTGGAGGCGTCTTCCCTCTCTGGGGCCAACGTCCTGACTTTC | CSVPLEASSLSGANVLTF
NA | TRBJ2-3 | TRBV13 | TGTGCCAGCAGCTTGGAAGCGGCAGATACGCAGTATTTT | CASSLEAADTQYF
NA | TRBJ1-1 | TRBV5-4 | TGTGCCAGCAGCTTGGTTATGAACACTGAAGCTTTCTTT | CASSLVMNTEAFF
NA | TRBJ2-3 | TRBV2 | TGTGCCAGCAGTGAATGGGCGGGGACCACAGATACGCAGTATTTT | CASSEWAGTTDTQYF
NA | TRBJ2-5 | TRBV9 | TGTGCCAGCAGCGGGACATCCGAGACCCAGTACTTC | CASSGTSETQYF
TRBD2 | TRBJ2-5 | TRBV27 | TGTGCCAGCAGTTCTTTCGCGGGGGAACCTCAAGGGGCGCCCCAGTACTTC | CASSSFAGEPQGAPQYF
NA | TRBJ2-7 | TRBV5-4 | TGTGCCAGCAGCTTTCCCTTAGACAGCTACGAGCAGTACTTC | CASSFPLDSYEQYF
NA | TRBJ1-6 | TRBV6-6 | TGTGCCAGCAGTTACCCTCCTTCCGCGAATTCACCCCTCCACTTT | CASSYPPSANSPLHF
NA | TRBJ1-3 | TRBV7-6 | TGTGCCAGCAGCCCCTTCGGTAGCTCTGGAAACACCATATATTTT | CASSPFGSSGNTIYF
TRBD1 | TRBJ2-4 | TRBV2 | TGTGCCAGTTACAGGGGGCTTGGCAAAAACATTCAGTACTTC | CASYRGLGKNIQYF